This section outlines one T cell receptor beta chain sequence together with its context. This was the immunoSEQ v3 assay. Here immunoSEQ multiplex PCR was the method, and the copy in TCRdb shows in-frame clones only, minus some. The repertoire holds around 45,000 clones, with about two thirds as singletons. This specimen comes from a study of TIL therapy for anti-PD-1-resistant metastatic lung cancer. Sample time point: pre-treatment sample, taken before nivolumab and TIL therapy. The tumor samples were excised metastases, mostly pleural nodules or supraclavicular lymph nodes. The CDR3 spans 16 residues. Germline-derived CDR1 and CDR2 are LGHNA and YNFKEQ. The V segment lost 3 bases and the J segment 5 bases; nucleotides outside the gene matches: 6.

The chain employs TRBV4-2 and TRBJ2-1, with 11 bases fitting TRBD2. Sequencing was performed on tumor tissue, taken at baseline. This receptor was obtained from a person between 25 and 80 years old with non-small cell lung cancer. The CDR3 loop is CASSQFSGGAHNEQFF. CDR3 in DNA: TGTGCCAGCAGCCAGTTTAGCGGGGGGGCCCACAATGAGCAGTTCTTC.